The 21 T cell receptor beta chains below all came from one sample that was sequenced in a study of shared clonotypes between healthy human individuals. The method was immunoSEQ multiplex PCR; TCRdb's version includes in-frame clones alone and lacks a portion of them. The sample lists some 2.4 million clones; over 85% were seen once. The source material was naive CD4+ T cells from PBMCs. Indicated subset: CD45RA+ positively selected. The receptors come from a man between 18 and 35 years old in good health. Some clones in this sample may be carry-over from other donors' samples.

This chain joins TRBV5-1 and TRBJ1-1; D call uncertain. V was shortened by 0 bases and J by 5 bases, with 14 bases between the two germline ends. Germline values: CDR1 SGHRS, CDR2 YFSETQ. CDR3 length: 15 amino acids. The CDR3 nucleotides read TGCGCCAGCAGCTTGGCCCTTGGGCAGCAGACTGAAGCTTTCTTT. Its protein product is CASSLALGQQTEAFF.

This chain joins TRBV6-1 and TRBJ2-7; 7 bases agree with TRBD1. The germline CDR1 and CDR2 sequences are MNHNS and SASEGT. The CDR3 contains 19 residues. V dropped 4 bases and J dropped 0; count of bases not matched to a gene: 18. As DNA, the CDR3 is TGTGCCAGCAGTGCCAGACAGGGTTTGGGCGGAGGCAGCTCCTACGAGCAGTACTTC. It translates to CASSARQGLGGGSSYEQYF.

The V gene is TRBV19, the J gene TRBJ2-3; TRBD1 matches 7 bases. J was trimmed by 5 bases and V by 5 bases; bases with no gene match: 10. Per germline, CDR1 LNHDA and CDR2 SQIVND (reference sequence). The CDR3 is 15 amino acids. The CDR3 region is CASSVMTGSRDTQYF. The DNA of the CDR3 is TGTGCCAGTAGTGTAATGACAGGGTCAAGAGATACGCAGTATTTT.

This clone was detected only once. This sequence joins TRBV4-3 and TRBJ2-3; 9 bases line up with TRBD2. The CDR3 length is 16 residues. The V gene's germline CDR1 is LGHNA and CDR2 YSLEER. V shed 4 bases, J shed 1 base, and the junction held 6 bases outside the gene matches. CDR3 region: CASSPNLAGGTDTQYF. In DNA form, the CDR3 reads TGCGCCAGCAGCCCGAATTTAGCGGGAGGCACAGATACGCAGTATTTT.

V and J are TRBV7-6 and TRBJ2-1, with no clear D. Trimming pared 1 base from V and 6 bases from J, leaving 13 bases between. This CDR3 has 15 amino acids. Germline-derived CDR1 and CDR2 are SGHVS and FNYEAQ. The CDR3 nucleotides read TGTGCCAGCAGCTTAGATTTTTCGGGCCTCAATGAGCAGTTCTTC. Its translation is CASSLDFSGLNEQFF. Combining the CDR3 with reference TRBV7-6 and TRBJ2-1 gives the whole variable domain GAGVSQSPRYKVTKRGQDVALRCDPISGHVSLYWYRQALGQGPEFLTYFNYEAQQDKSGLPNDRFSAERPEGSISTLTIQRTEQRDSAMYRCASSLDFSGLNEQFFGPGTRLTVL.

The chain carries TRBV30 and TRBJ1-2; D is unclear. CDR3 length equals 11 residues. From germline, CDR1 is GTSNPN and CDR2 SVGIG (reference sequence). V was shortened by 5 bases and J by 7 bases, with 11 bases between the two germline ends. CDR3 loop: CAWGKPGGYTF. The CDR3 DNA is TGTGCCTGGGGTAAACCAGGTGGCTACACCTTC.

This clone was seen just once. J is TRBJ2-5 and V is TRBV29-1, with D unresolved. The CDR3 extends over 10 amino acids. The germline CDR1 and CDR2 sequences are SQVTM and ANQGSEA. V was shortened by 6 bases and J by 7 bases, with 9 bases between the two germline ends. CDR3 residues: CSVAEMTQYF. Here the CDR3 DNA reads TGCAGCGTCGCGGAGATGACCCAGTACTTC.

The chain has TRBV5-1 and TRBJ2-5; 7 bases are shared with TRBD2. The CDR3 runs to 14 residues. The V gene's germline CDR1 is SGHRS and CDR2 YFSETQ. V shed 7 bases and J 1 base; nucleotides not matched to a gene: 7. CDR3 in DNA: TGCGCCAGCCTATGGTCGGGAGGCCAAGAGACCCAGTACTTC. Protein product: CASLWSGGQETQYF.

This clone came up once. The V and J genes are TRBV6-1 and TRBJ2-7; TRBD1 or TRBD2 may be the D gene (5 bases each). Germline V gene sequence: CDR1 MNHNS, CDR2 SASEGT. This CDR3 comprises 12 residues. V was cut by 4 bases and J by 5 bases, with 9 bases left in between. The CDR3 region is CASSAGPHEQYF. The CDR3 region has the DNA TGTGCCAGCAGTGCGGGACCCCACGAGCAGTACTTC.

This clone was seen a handful of times. The same CDR3 can be traced to other DNA sequences in this sample. The V call is TRBV7-9, the J call TRBJ1-1, with D possibly being TRBD1 (5 bases). Trimming cost V 6 bases and J 0 bases, with 8 bases left between them. The germline V gene encodes CDR1 SEHNR and CDR2 FQNEAQ (reference sequence). The CDR3 extends over 13 amino acids. The CDR3 DNA reads as TGTGCCAGCAGTGACAGCTTGAACACTGAAGCTTTCTTT. Amino acids: CASSDSLNTEAFF.

About this clone itself: This sample also contains other DNA sequences that code for the same CDR3. This chain uses TRBV5-1 with TRBJ1-4; D may be TRBD1 (5 bases). The germline CDR1 and CDR2 sequences are SGHRS and YFSETQ. This CDR3 has 13 residues. Trimming removed 4 bases at V and 7 bases at J, with 11 bases between. In DNA form, the CDR3 reads TGCGCCAGCAGCACCGGGACGGTTGAAAAACTGTTTTTT. Translating gives CASSTGTVEKLFF.

The chain uses TRBV27 and TRBJ2-7, with 11 bases lining up with TRBD2. After removal of 6 bases from V and 2 bases from J, the junction contained 6 bases not matched to a gene. In germline, CDR1 is MNHEY, CDR2 SMNVEV (reference sequence). The CDR3 extends over 15 amino acids. The CDR3 region is CASSPIAGGTYEQYF. The CDR3, as DNA: TGTGCCAGCAGCCCCATAGCGGGGGGGACCTACGAGCAGTACTTC.

The gene calls are TRBV14 and TRBJ2-1; 8 bases agree with TRBD1. The CDR3 runs 14 residues. The junction had 6 bases not matched to a gene; V was cut back by 5 bases and J by 6 bases. CDR1 is SGHDN and CDR2 is FVKESK in the germline V gene. This CDR3 is CASSRVTGGNEQFF. The CDR3 DNA is TGTGCCAGCAGCAGAGTAACAGGGGGCAATGAGCAGTTCTTC.

The V gene is TRBV5-4, the J gene TRBJ2-3; D uncertain. The CDR3 covers 12 residues. Trimming took off 0 bases at V and 6 bases at J, with 5 bases between the two ends. Germline lookup yields CDR1 SGHNT and CDR2 YYREEE (reference sequence). CDR3 loop: CASSLGVDTQYF. The CDR3 coding sequence is TGTGCCAGCAGCTTGGGGGTGGATACGCAGTATTTT.

The chain combines TRBV28 with TRBJ2-7; 9 nucleotides align to TRBD1. The germline V gene has CDR1 MDHEN and CDR2 SYDVKM. Losses at the gene ends were 6 bases for V and 1 base for J; bases not matched to a gene: 10. This CDR3 is built from 16 residues. The CDR3 region is CASSTTGQGVSYEQYF. CDR3 sequence (DNA): TGTGCCAGCAGCACAACGGGACAGGGAGTTTCCTACGAGCAGTACTTC.

Notes on this clone: Other DNA sequences in this specimen translate into the identical CDR3. This chain links TRBV9 with TRBJ2-7; D gene uncertain. This CDR3 spans 13 amino acids. Trimming left V 4 bases short and J 1 base short, with 9 bases between. The germline gives CDR1 SGDLS, CDR2 YYNGEE. For the CDR3, the DNA is TGTGCCAGCAGCTACGGTCTTTCCTACGAGCAGTACTTC. Residues: CASSYGLSYEQYF.

Points on this clone: This CDR3 is also generated by other DNA sequences in the sample. The rearrangement links TRBV18 to TRBJ2-7; possible D gene TRBD2, 6 bases. CDR1 KGHSH and CDR2 LQKENI come from the germline V gene. Deletions cut 2 bases from V and 3 bases from J, with 11 bases between. The CDR3 length is 14 residues. CDR3 sequence: CASSPAGTGYEQYF. In DNA, the CDR3 is TGTGCCAGCTCACCAGCCGGGACTGGCTACGAGCAGTACTTC. Full variable domain (rest looked up from reference TRBV18 and TRBJ2-7): NAGVMQNPRHLVRRRGQEARLRCSPMKGHSHVYWYRQLPEEGLKFMVYLQKENIIDESGMPKERFSAEFPKEGPSILRIQQVVRGDSAAYFCASSPAGTGYEQYFGPGTRLTVT.

The gene calls are TRBV11-1 and TRBJ2-7, with TRBD2 matching 11 bases. The ends lost 0 bases at V and 6 bases at J; junction bases unmatched: 4. Germline assignment: CDR1 SGHAT and CDR2 FQDESV (reference sequence). CDR3 length equals 15 residues. The CDR3 nucleotides read TGTGCCAGCAGCTTAGCCGCTACTAGCGGGAGCGAGCAGTACTTC. Amino acid sequence: CASSLAATSGSEQYF.

The chain has TRBV28 and TRBJ1-1; D remains unclear. CDR3 length: 15 amino acids. V lost 1 base and J lost 4, with 13 bases in between. Germline V lookup: CDR1 MDHEN, CDR2 SYDVKM. In DNA form, the CDR3 reads TGTGCCAGCAGTTTATTCCGTACAGTTTCCACTGAAGCTTTCTTT. This codes for CASSLFRTVSTEAFF.

Note on this clone: The identical CDR3 is also encoded by other nucleotide sequences in the sample. The rearrangement uses TRBV30 and TRBJ1-6; no clear D. Germline V gene lookup returns CDR1 GTSNPN and CDR2 SVGIG (reference sequence). The CDR3 consists of 14 residues. V shed 1 base and J shed 0 bases, with 4 bases lying between them. CDR3 sequence (DNA): TGTGCCTGGAGTGGAAGCTCCTATAATTCACCCCTCCACTTT. Its protein is CAWSGSSYNSPLHF.

V usage is TRBV11-2 and J usage is TRBJ2-7, with 7 bases identical to TRBD1. The CDR3 covers 18 residues. J was trimmed by 0 bases and V by 3 bases; bases with no gene match: 14. Germline CDR1 reads SGHAT; CDR2 reads FQNNGV. The CDR3 loop is CASSFDRVPAESSYEQYF. CDR3 DNA: TGTGCCAGCAGCTTCGACAGGGTACCAGCGGAGAGCTCCTACGAGCAGTACTTC.